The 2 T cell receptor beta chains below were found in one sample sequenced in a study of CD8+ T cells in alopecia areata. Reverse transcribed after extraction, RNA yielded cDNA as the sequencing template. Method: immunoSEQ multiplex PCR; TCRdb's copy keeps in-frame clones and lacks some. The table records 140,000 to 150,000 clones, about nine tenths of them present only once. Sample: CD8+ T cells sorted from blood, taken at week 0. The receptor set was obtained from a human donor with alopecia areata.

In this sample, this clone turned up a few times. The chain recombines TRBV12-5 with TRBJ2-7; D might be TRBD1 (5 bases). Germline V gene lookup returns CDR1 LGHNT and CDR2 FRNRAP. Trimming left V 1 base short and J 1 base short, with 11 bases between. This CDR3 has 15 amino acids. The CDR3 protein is CASGLGQPRSYEQYF. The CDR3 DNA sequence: TGTGCTAGTGGTTTGGGACAGCCGAGGTCCTACGAGCAGTACTTC.

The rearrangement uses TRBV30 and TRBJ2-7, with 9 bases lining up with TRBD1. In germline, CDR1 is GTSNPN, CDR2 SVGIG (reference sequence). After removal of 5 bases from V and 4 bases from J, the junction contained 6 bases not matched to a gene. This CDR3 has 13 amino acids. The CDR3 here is CAWDPGQGYEQYF. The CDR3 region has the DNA TGTGCCTGGGACCCCGGACAGGGGTACGAGCAGTACTTC.